The T cell receptor (beta chain) described here comes from a study of cytomegalovirus exposure and HLA in healthy donors. Study-wide results and limits: In a later analysis, the majority of CMV-associated beta chains seemingly showed HLA restriction.

The CDR3 length is 15 residues. Germline lookup yields CDR1 MGHRA and CDR2 YSYEKL. V trimming: 5 bases; J trimming: 0 bases; junction bases outside the gene matches: 1. 60 Vbeta and 13 Jbeta primers were used in PCR. TCRdb keeps only in-frame clones here, not all; method: immunoSEQ multiplex PCR. The sample lists about 260,000 clones; just under 85% were seen once. In the case of this clone: Its specificity is not known.

The rearrangement uses TRBV4-1 and TRBJ2-3, with 11 bases that match TRBD2. This clonotype was sampled from a woman between 40 and 50 years old in good health and CMV-seropositive. Sequencing was carried out using PBMCs. The CDR3 coding sequence is TGCGCCAGCAGCACTAGCGGGAGCAGCACAGATACGCAGTATTTT. Its translation is CASSTSGSSTDTQYF.